A selection of T cell receptor beta chains follows, all from one sample in a study of T-cell memory formation after mild COVID-19. One entry per CDR3 protein, called by TCRdb with MiXCR from the 5' RACE reads. Altogether fewer than 90,000 distinct CDR3 sequences are present, around 13% being singletons, with the ten largest covering around two fifths. Sequencing was performed on PBMCs or a T cell subset sorted from them (not recorded which). These receptors came from a man younger than 35 who had mild COVID-19 (a few samples of this study predate the infection). Cell type and time point are not known. CDR3s include the opening cysteine and the closing phenylalanine or tryptophan. Fields, in order: D gene, clone size, V gene, J gene, CDR3 protein, CDR3 DNA. A D gene is named only where the DNA matches it firmly. Clone sizes are given selectively: once, few, many, or a class where the clone is expanded.

NA	few	TRBV5-1	TRBJ2-6	CASSPLPGLIIKLWANVLTF	TGCGCCAGCAGCCCCTTACCGGGACTTATAATAAAGCTCTGGGCCAACGTCCTGACTTTC
TRBD1	NA	TRBV7-2	TRBJ2-5	CASSHTGTGRTQYF	TGTGCCAGCAGCCATACGGGGACAGGGAGAACCCAGTACTTC
TRBD2	many	TRBV27	TRBJ2-3	CASSLNPAGGPNTQYF	TGTGCCAGCAGTTTAAATCCAGCGGGGGGGCCAAATACGCAGTATTTT
NA	many	TRBV7-2	TRBJ2-5	CASSFGGAGLNLETQYF	TGTGCCAGCAGCTTCGGGGGTGCGGGCTTAAACTTGGAGACCCAGTACTTC
NA	few	TRBV9	TRBJ2-1	CASSVGMTLGDEQFF	TGTGCCAGCAGCGTAGGGATGACCCTGGGCGATGAGCAGTTCTTC
TRBD1	NA	TRBV10-3	TRBJ1-1	CAISRDSLNTEAFF	TGTGCCATCAGCCGGGACAGTCTGAACACTGAAGCTTTCTTT
NA	NA	TRBV27	TRBJ1-1	CASSLIGGTEAFF	TGTGCCAGCAGCCTCATAGGGGGCACTGAAGCTTTCTTT
NA	few	TRBV6-6	TRBJ2-7	CASRRDAPLHEQYF	TGTGCCAGCAGGAGGGACGCGCCCCTCCACGAGCAGTACTTC
NA	NA	TRBV10-3	TRBJ1-5	CAISDGGSTGNQPQHF	TGTGCCATCAGTGACGGGGGATCGACGGGAAATCAGCCCCAGCATTTT
NA	few	TRBV6-2/TRBV6-3	TRBJ2-2	CASKSSANTGELFF	TGTGCCAGCAAATCGTCAGCGAACACCGGGGAGCTGTTTTTT
NA	few	TRBV4-3	TRBJ2-5	CASSQERGRVQETQYF	TGCGCCAGCAGCCAAGAACGGGGACGGGTCCAAGAGACCCAGTACTTC
TRBD1	few	TRBV4-1	TRBJ2-7	CASSHETGFGYEQYF	TGCGCCAGCAGCCACGAGACAGGGTTCGGCTACGAGCAGTACTTC
NA	NA	TRBV30	TRBJ1-1	CAWSELNTEAFF	TGTGCCTGGAGTGAGTTGAACACTGAAGCTTTCTTT
NA	NA	TRBV29-1	TRBJ2-7	CSVEGGTPYEQYF	TGCAGCGTTGAAGGGGGCACCCCCTACGAGCAGTACTTC
TRBD2	many	TRBV15	TRBJ2-1	CATSRDLAGGQNEQFF	TGTGCCACCAGCAGAGATTTGGCGGGGGGGCAGAATGAGCAGTTCTTC
TRBD1	NA	TRBV7-6	TRBJ2-7	CASSPNTGATSYEQYF	TGTGCCAGCAGCCCAAATACAGGGGCGACTTCCTACGAGCAGTACTTC
NA	many	TRBV6-5	TRBJ2-7	CASSGLRYEQYF	TGTGCCAGCAGTGGATTGCGCTACGAGCAGTACTTC
TRBD2	few	TRBV29-1	TRBJ2-7	CSVSPGGNYEQYF	TGCAGCGTATCACCGGGGGGGAACTACGAGCAGTACTTC
TRBD1	NA	TRBV5-1	TRBJ2-4	CASSLGQGQDIQYF	TGCGCCAGCAGCTTGGGACAGGGTCAGGACATTCAGTACTTC
TRBD1	few	TRBV5-1	TRBJ1-2	CASSLYQGDDGYTF	TGCGCCAGCAGCTTGTACCAGGGGGATGATGGCTACACCTTC
TRBD1	few	TRBV4-2	TRBJ2-5	CASSPTPGTDQETQYF	TGTGCCAGCAGCCCCACGCCCGGGACAGACCAAGAGACCCAGTACTTC
TRBD1	NA	TRBV6-5	TRBJ1-2	CASSLGQGLNGYTF	TGTGCCAGCAGTTTGGGACAGGGACTAAATGGCTACACCTTC